Shown below are 25 T cell receptor beta chains from a single sample sequenced in a study of beta chain features in type 1 diabetes. For these TCRs, the target antigens are not known. The sequenced template was cDNA made from the entire isolated RNA. Only in-frame clones appear in the TCRdb table, and some are missing; sequencing was by immunoSEQ multiplex PCR. The sample lists hundreds of thousands of clones, around 15% occurring once. The study, taken as a whole, reports: Shortening that was moderate but significant affected the TCRB CDR3s of Type 1 diabetes patients in all four CD4+ subsets.

The sequencing sample was made of naive CD4+ T cells from blood. These receptor sequences come from a man younger than 35 with type 1 diabetes.

The V and J genes are TRBV9 and TRBJ2-5; D unclear. The CDR3 spans 13 residues. The V end was cut by 0 bases, the J end by 5 bases, with 8 bases between. The germline V gene has CDR1 SGDLS and CDR2 YYNGEE. DNA for the CDR3: TGTGCCAGCAGCGTAGGACAAAGGGAGACCCAGTACTTC. Protein sequence: CASSVGQRETQYF.

The rearrangement joins TRBV30 to TRBJ2-7; no clear D. This CDR3 has 13 residues. Trimming stripped 0 bases from V and 7 bases from J, with 13 bases between. Germline V gene sequence: CDR1 GTSNPN, CDR2 SVGIG (reference sequence). The CDR3 region is CAWSVIREPEQYF. The DNA of the CDR3 is TGTGCCTGGAGTGTGATCAGAGAACCTGAGCAGTACTTC.

The chain has TRBV5-4 and TRBJ1-1; D ambiguous. The CDR3 contains 15 residues. Germline V gene data show CDR1 as SGHNT and CDR2 as YYREEE (reference sequence). Trimming left V 0 bases short and J 0 bases short, with 9 bases between. DNA of the CDR3: TGTGCCAGCAGCTTGGCTGAGCAAATGAACACTGAAGCTTTCTTT. Residues: CASSLAEQMNTEAFF.

The chain carries TRBV6-5 and TRBJ1-6, with D unresolved. The CDR3 has 15 amino acids. V was clipped by 6 bases and J by 9 bases, with 18 bases between them. Germline V CDR1 and CDR2: MNHEY, SVGAGI. This CDR3 is CASSPGRLIGSPLHF. The CDR3 DNA sequence: TGTGCCAGCAGCCCCGGGCGGCTCATAGGTTCACCCCTCCACTTT.

The table lists this clone with a few counts. A clone one base away is much larger, so this may be a read error. This CDR3 is also generated by other DNA sequences in the sample. This chain joins TRBV5-4 and TRBJ2-5; D uncertain. The CDR3 contains 11 residues. Looked up from germline, CDR1 is SGHNT and CDR2 is YYREEE (reference sequence). V shed 3 bases and J shed 2 bases, with 2 bases lying between them. In nucleotides, the CDR3 is TGTGCCAGCAGCTCTCAAGAGACCCAGTACTTC. Amino acid sequence: CASSSQETQYF.

The chain carries TRBV6-1 and TRBJ1-6; D remains ambiguous. Trimming shortened V by 4 bases and J by 7 bases, and 20 bases separated the two germline ends. Germline V gene sequence: CDR1 MNHNS, CDR2 SASEGT. The CDR3 covers 17 residues. The CDR3 region is CASSAILPLAVNSPLHF. The CDR3 DNA follows: TGTGCCAGCAGTGCCATCCTCCCGCTAGCGGTGAATTCACCCCTCCACTTT.

J is TRBJ2-3 and V is TRBV4-2; no reliable D call. The CDR3 extends over 15 amino acids. V lost 0 bases and J lost 5, with 12 bases in between. CDR1 and CDR2 (germline): LGHNA, YNFKEQ. The chain's CDR3 is CASSQDLPGRDTQYF. DNA of the CDR3: TGTGCCAGCAGCCAAGATTTGCCTGGACGAGATACGCAGTATTTT.

This clone came up a few times. The genes are TRBV6-5 and TRBJ1-2; D remains unclear. The CDR3 length is 13 residues. With 7 bases removed from V and 3 bases from J, the gap between germline ends came to 12 bases. Germline CDR1 is MNHEY and CDR2 is SVGAGI. The CDR3 DNA reads TGTGCCAGCACTGAAGGTTTCTACTATGGCTACACCTTC. Translation gives CASTEGFYYGYTF.

The gene calls are TRBV29-1 and TRBJ2-4; D is perhaps TRBD2 (5 bases). Trimming took 6 bases from V and 6 from J, leaving 15 bases between them. Germline loops: CDR1 SQVTM, CDR2 ANQGSEA. The CDR3 contains 13 residues. The DNA for the CDR3 is TGCAGCGTCCTCGATGGACTTGGAAACATTCAGTACTTC. It translates to CSVLDGLGNIQYF. Full variable domain (outside the CDR3, taken from reference TRBV29-1 and TRBJ2-4): SAVISQKPSRDICQRGTSLTIQCQVDSQVTMMFWYRQQPGQSLTLIATANQGSEATYESGFVIDKFPISRPNLTFSTLTVSNMSPEDSSIYLCSVLDGLGNIQYFGAGTRLSVL.

The CDR3 sequence is CASNGQRAPDTEAFF. DNA for the CDR3: TGTGCCAGCAATGGACAGAGGGCGCCGGACACTGAAGCTTTCTTT. The chain is built from TRBV27 and TRBJ1-1; D possibly corresponds to TRBD1 (6 bases). CDR3 length: 15 residues. Germline V gene sequence: CDR1 MNHEY, CDR2 SMNVEV (reference sequence). Trimming left V 7 bases short and J 3 bases short, with 18 bases between.

This clone came up a few times. This rearrangement joins TRBV7-2 to TRBJ2-7; 12 nucleotides match TRBD2. The trim removed 5 bases at V and 7 bases at J, leaving 12 bases unmatched. The CDR3 spans 16 residues. The germline V gene encodes CDR1 SGHTA and CDR2 FQGNSA. CDR3 bases: TGTGCCAGCAGCCTATCTAGCGGGAGGGCCTACTTTGAGCAGTACTTC. This gives the protein CASSLSSGRAYFEQYF.

A few counts support this clone. The chain is built from TRBV25-1 and TRBJ2-7; possibly TRBD1 or TRBD2 for D (5 bases each). Germline CDR1 reads MGHDK; CDR2 reads SYGVNS. This CDR3 has 16 residues. Trimming cost V 5 bases and J 2 bases, with 19 bases left between them. Here the CDR3 DNA reads TGTGCCAGCAGTCTTATTGGGGGTGTTCCTCCCTACGAGCAGTACTTC. Residues: CASSLIGGVPPYEQYF.

This clone was detected a few times. V usage is TRBV7-2 and J usage is TRBJ2-4, with 10 bases fitting TRBD2. This CDR3 is built from 18 residues. V lost 3 bases and J lost 4; bases outside the gene matches: 12. Germline V gene lookup returns CDR1 SGHTA and CDR2 FQGNSA. CDR3 amino acids: CASSFSPLTSGTKNIQYF. CDR3 DNA sequence: TGTGCCAGCAGCTTCTCACCGCTCACTAGCGGGACAAAAAACATTCAGTACTTC.

CDR3 bases: TGTGCCAGCAGCTTATCGTGGACGAACACTGAAGCTTTCTTT. It specifies CASSLSWTNTEAFF. The chain has TRBV7-2 and TRBJ1-1; D gene ambiguous. V lost 2 bases to trimming and J lost 1 base, with 8 bases between them. The CDR3 totals 14 residues. Germline lookup yields CDR1 SGHTA and CDR2 FQGNSA.

This chain joins TRBV6-6 and TRBJ2-6, with D hard to call. CDR1 and CDR2 from the germline V gene are MNHNY and SVGAGI (reference sequence). Trimming pared 2 bases from V and 1 base from J, leaving 6 bases between. This CDR3 has 15 amino acids. This chain's CDR3 is CASSYPTSGANVLTF. Written as DNA, the CDR3 is TGTGCCAGCAGTTACCCTACTTCTGGGGCCAACGTCCTGACTTTC.

V and J are TRBV2 and TRBJ2-7; 9 bases agree with TRBD1. Trimming took 7 bases from V and 1 from J; bases not matched to a gene: 5. Per the germline V gene, CDR1 is SNHLY and CDR2 is FYNNEI. The CDR3 extends over 14 amino acids. The chain's CDR3 is CASTPGQGSYEQYF. The DNA for the CDR3 is TGTGCCAGCACCCCGGGACAGGGTTCCTACGAGCAGTACTTC.

This chain connects TRBV30 to TRBJ2-3; 7 bases agree with TRBD2. The CDR3 length is 14 residues. The V and J ends lost 2 bases and 0 bases, in that order; junction bases with no gene match: 2. Germline lookup yields CDR1 GTSNPN and CDR2 SVGIG (reference sequence). The CDR3 region is CAWSSGLSTDTQYF. In DNA, the CDR3 is TGTGCCTGGAGTTCGGGACTAAGCACAGATACGCAGTATTTT. Variable domain in full (rest from reference TRBV30 and TRBJ2-3): SQTIHQWPATLVQPVGSPLSLECTVEGTSNPNLYWYRQAAGRGLQLLFYSVGIGQISSEVPQNLSASRPQDRQFILSSKKLLLSDSGFYLCAWSSGLSTDTQYFGPGTRLTVL.

The J gene is TRBJ1-4, the V gene TRBV4-3, with a possible D match to TRBD1 (5 bases). CDR1 is LGHNA, CDR2 YSLEER, per germline. The length of the CDR3 is 12 residues. V dropped 9 bases and J dropped 5 bases, with 10 bases sitting between them. CDR3: CARRQGNEKLFF. The DNA of the CDR3 is TGCGCCAGACGGCAGGGAAATGAAAAACTGTTTTTT.

This clone turned up a few times. The J gene is TRBJ1-2, the V gene TRBV29-1; no definite D call. The germline gives CDR1 SQVTM, CDR2 ANQGSEA. The V and J ends lost 4 bases and 8 bases respectively, with 5 bases between them. The CDR3 covers 9 residues. This chain's CDR3 is CSVAAGYTF. DNA of the CDR3: TGCAGCGTTGCGGCGGGCTACACCTTC.

The chain employs TRBV29-1 and TRBJ1-3; D not certain. The CDR3 totals 13 residues. Trimming removed 4 bases from V and 4 bases from J, with 11 bases in between. In germline, CDR1 is SQVTM, CDR2 ANQGSEA. CDR3 region: CSVVPGAGNTIYF. CDR3 nucleotide sequence: TGCAGCGTTGTCCCGGGAGCCGGAAACACCATATATTTT.

The chain joins TRBV12-2 to TRBJ2-7. TRBV12-2 has pseudogene status. CDR3 size: 13 residues. The CDR3 DNA is TGTGCAAGTCGCCCCCGCAGAGCTAACGAGCAGTACTTC. Its translation is CASRPRRANEQYF.

V gene TRBV5-1 combines with J gene TRBJ1-1, with 7 bases lining up with TRBD1. This CDR3 is built from 13 residues. The germline V gene encodes CDR1 SGHRS and CDR2 YFSETQ. Germline trimming cut 6 bases from V and 1 base from J; bases unmatched to any gene: 3. This chain's CDR3 is CASTDRANTEAFF. The DNA for the CDR3 is TGCGCCAGCACCGACAGGGCGAACACTGAAGCTTTCTTT.

This chain uses TRBV2 with TRBJ1-2, with D possibly being TRBD1 (5 bases). The germline V gene encodes CDR1 SNHLY and CDR2 FYNNEI. With 6 bases removed from V and 8 bases from J, the gap between germline ends came to 19 bases. The CDR3 has 14 residues. The CDR3 nucleotides read TGTGCCAGCAGAGACAGTGCGGGCGGAGGCGGCTACACCTTC. It yields the protein CASRDSAGGGGYTF.

Of note for this clone: An end of the junction differs from the germline gene, which may be a read error. V gene TRBV18 combines with J gene TRBJ2-7; D perhaps matches TRBD1 (6 bases). Germline V gene sequence: CDR1 KGHSH, CDR2 LQKENI. The length of the CDR3 is 14 residues. CDR3 in DNA: TGTGCCAGCTCACCATCCCGACAGGAAAATGTTATTTTCTTC. It yields the protein CASSPSRQENVIFF.

This clone was detected a few times. This same CDR3 is encoded by further DNA sequences in the sample. The CDR3: CASRTGPNYGYTF. Written as DNA, the CDR3 is TGTGCCAGCAGGACAGGGCCTAACTATGGCTACACCTTC. The V gene is TRBV28, the J gene TRBJ1-2; TRBD1 matches at 7 bases. CDR3 length: 13 amino acids. Germline-derived CDR1 and CDR2 are MDHEN and SYDVKM. V shed 6 bases, J shed 0 bases, and the junction held 1 base outside the gene matches.